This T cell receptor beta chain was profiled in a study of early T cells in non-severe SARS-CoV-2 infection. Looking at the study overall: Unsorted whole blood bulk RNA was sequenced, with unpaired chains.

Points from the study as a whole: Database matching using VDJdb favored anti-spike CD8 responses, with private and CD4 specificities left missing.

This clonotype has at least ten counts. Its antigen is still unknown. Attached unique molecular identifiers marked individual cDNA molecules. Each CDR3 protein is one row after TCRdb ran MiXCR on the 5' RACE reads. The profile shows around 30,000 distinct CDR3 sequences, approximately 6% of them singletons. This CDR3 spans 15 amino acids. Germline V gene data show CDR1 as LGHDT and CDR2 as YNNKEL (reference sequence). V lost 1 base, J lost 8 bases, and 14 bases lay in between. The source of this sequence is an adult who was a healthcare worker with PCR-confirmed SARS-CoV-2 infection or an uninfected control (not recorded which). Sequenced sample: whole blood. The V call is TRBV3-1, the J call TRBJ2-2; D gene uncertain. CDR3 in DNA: TGTGCCAGCAGCCAAGCGCTGGGCCTACATGGGGAGCTGTTTTTT. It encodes CASSQALGLHGELFF.